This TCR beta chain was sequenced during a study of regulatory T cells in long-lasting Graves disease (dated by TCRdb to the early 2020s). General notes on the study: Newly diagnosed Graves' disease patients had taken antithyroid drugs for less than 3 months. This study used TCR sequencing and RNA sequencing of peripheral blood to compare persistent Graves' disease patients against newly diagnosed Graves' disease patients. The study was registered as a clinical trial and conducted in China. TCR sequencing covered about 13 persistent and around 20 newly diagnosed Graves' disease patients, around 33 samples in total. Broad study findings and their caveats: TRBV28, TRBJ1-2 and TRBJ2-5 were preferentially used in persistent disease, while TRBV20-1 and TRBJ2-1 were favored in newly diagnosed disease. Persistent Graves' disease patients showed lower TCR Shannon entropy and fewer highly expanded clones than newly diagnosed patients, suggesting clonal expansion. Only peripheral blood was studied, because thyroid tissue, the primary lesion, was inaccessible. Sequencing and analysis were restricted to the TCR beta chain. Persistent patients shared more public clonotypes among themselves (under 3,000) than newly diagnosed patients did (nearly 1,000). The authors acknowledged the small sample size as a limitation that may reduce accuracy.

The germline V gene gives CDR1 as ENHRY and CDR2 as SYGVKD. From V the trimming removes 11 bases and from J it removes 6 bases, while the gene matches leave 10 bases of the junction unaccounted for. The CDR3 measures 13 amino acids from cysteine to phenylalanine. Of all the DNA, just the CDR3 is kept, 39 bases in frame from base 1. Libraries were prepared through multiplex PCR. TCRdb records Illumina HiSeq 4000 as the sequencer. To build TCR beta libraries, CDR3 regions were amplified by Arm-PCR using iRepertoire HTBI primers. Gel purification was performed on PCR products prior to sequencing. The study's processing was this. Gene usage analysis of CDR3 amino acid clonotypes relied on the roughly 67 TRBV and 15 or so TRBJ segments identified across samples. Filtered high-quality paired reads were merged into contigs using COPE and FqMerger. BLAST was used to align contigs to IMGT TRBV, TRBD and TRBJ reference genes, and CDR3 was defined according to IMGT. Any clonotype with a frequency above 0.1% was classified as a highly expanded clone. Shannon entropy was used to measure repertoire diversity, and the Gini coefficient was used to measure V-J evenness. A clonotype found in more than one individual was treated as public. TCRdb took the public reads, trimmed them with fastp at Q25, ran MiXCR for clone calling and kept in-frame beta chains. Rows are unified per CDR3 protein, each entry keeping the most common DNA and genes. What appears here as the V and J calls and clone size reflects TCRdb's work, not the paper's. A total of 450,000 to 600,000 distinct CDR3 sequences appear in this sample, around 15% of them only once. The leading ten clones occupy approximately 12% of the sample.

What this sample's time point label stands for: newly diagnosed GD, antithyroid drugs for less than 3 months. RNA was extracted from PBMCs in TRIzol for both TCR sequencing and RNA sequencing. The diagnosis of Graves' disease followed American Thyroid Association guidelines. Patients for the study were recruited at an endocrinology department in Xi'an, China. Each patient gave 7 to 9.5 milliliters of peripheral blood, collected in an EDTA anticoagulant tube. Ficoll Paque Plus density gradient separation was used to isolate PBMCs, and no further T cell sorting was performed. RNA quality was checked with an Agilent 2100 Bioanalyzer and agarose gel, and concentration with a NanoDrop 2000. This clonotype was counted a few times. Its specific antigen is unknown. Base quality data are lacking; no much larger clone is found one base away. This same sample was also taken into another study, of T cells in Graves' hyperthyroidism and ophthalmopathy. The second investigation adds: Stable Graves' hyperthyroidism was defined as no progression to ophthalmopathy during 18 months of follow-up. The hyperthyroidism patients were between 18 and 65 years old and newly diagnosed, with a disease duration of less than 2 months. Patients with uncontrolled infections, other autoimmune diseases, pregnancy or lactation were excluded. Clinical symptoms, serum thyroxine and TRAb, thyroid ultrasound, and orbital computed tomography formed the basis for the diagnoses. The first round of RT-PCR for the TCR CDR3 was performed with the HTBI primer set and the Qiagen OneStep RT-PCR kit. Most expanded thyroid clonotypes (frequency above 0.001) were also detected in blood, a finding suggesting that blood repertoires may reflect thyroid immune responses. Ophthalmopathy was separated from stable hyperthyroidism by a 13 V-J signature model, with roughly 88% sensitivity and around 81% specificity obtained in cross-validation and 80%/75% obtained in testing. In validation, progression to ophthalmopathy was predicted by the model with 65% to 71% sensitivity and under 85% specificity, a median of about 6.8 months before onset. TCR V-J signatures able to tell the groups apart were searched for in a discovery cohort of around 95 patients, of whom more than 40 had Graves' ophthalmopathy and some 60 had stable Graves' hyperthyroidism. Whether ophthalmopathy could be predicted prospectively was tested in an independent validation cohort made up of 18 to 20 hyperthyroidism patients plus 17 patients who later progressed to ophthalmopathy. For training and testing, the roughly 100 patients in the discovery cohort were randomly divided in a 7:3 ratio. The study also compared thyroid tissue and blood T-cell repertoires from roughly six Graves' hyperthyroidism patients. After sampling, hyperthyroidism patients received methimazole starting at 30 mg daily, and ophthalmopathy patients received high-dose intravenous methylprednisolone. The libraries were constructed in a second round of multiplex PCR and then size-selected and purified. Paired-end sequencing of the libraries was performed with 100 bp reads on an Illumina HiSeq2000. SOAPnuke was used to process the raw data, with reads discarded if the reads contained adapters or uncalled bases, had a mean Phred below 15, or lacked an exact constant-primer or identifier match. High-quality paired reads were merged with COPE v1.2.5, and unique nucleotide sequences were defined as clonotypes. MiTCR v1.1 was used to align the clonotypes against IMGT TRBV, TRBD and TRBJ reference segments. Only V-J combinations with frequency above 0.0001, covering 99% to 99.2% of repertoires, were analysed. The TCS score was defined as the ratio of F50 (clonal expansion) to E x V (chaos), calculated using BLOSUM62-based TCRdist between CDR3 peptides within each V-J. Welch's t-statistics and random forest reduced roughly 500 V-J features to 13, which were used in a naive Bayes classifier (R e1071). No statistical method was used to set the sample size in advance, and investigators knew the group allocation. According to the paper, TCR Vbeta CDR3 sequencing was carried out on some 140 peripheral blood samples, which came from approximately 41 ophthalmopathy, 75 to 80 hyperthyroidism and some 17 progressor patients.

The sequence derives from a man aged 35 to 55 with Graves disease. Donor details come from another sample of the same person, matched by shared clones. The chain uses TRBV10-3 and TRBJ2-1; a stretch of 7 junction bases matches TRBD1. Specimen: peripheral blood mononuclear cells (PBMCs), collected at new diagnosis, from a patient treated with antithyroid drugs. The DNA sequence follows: TGTGCCTTCACGGACAGGACGACCAATGAGCAGTTCTTC. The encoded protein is CAFTDRTTNEQFF.